These T cell receptor beta chains were read from a single sample in a study of blood T cells in healthy people across ages. In TCRdb, the 5' RACE reads were re-called with MiXCR into one record per CDR3 protein. The repertoire consists of approximately 800,000 distinct CDR3 sequences, with about half occurring once and the leading ten covering roughly 18%. What was sequenced was blood. The origin of the receptors is a man older than 75 in good health. CDR3s include the opening cysteine and the closing phenylalanine or tryptophan. Rows may omit the clone size; those that give it use once, few, many or a size class.

length	V	size	J	CDR3
15	TRBV20-1	NA	TRBJ2-7	CSVGSGNEGGYEQYF
13	TRBV14	few	TRBJ2-1	CASSRARINEQFF
14	TRBV20-1	NA	TRBJ1-5	CSARSGDNNQPQHF
16	TRBV5-6	NA	TRBJ2-3	CASSIGLGGGADTQYF
16	TRBV2	few	TRBJ2-2	CASSKQTVTNTGELFF
14	TRBV29-1	few	TRBJ2-1	CSVVGGRAGNEQFF
11	TRBV19	NA	TRBJ2-1	CASSMGGSQFF
12	TRBV20-1	few	TRBJ1-2	CSAKMKNYGYTF
16	TRBV29-1	NA	TRBJ2-1	CSVGTLAGGSYNEQFF
14	TRBV29-1	NA	TRBJ1-1	CSVGDPGVNTEAFF
13	TRBV20-1	few	TRBJ1-5	CSASGVGVKPQHF
11	TRBV29-1	NA	NA	CSVERGDEQYF
15	TRBV12-5	NA	TRBJ2-1	CASGLVSQLAQEQFF
14	TRBV7-2	few	TRBJ2-7	CASSSRLGGNEQYF
14	TRBV6-5	NA	TRBJ2-7	CASRKPSGSNQQYF
15	TRBV20-1	NA	TRBJ2-1	CSANLGSHTYNEQFF
13	TRBV9	NA	TRBJ2-3	CASSVDLDDTQYF
14	TRBV6-2/TRBV6-3	few	TRBJ2-1	CASRPGTLYNEQFF
14	TRBV12-3/TRBV12-4	NA	TRBJ2-4	CASSIPDGQNIQYF
15	TRBV28	few	TRBJ1-5	CASRRTGNSNQPQHF
13	TRBV20-1	NA	TRBJ1-6	CSARETGDSPLHF
15	TRBV5-1	NA	TRBJ1-4	CASSLGQGSAEKLFF